These T cell receptor beta chains were read from a single sample in a study of cytomegalovirus exposure and HLA in healthy donors. Sequencing used immunoSEQ multiplex PCR; TCRdb keeps in-frame clones, though not all of them. The sample lists approximately 150,000 clones, 61% occurring once. Input material: PBMCs. These receptors were collected from a male donor in good health and CMV-seronegative. CDR3s include the opening cysteine and the closing phenylalanine or tryptophan. The D gene is left open where the match is weak. Clone size is not always given. Where it is, it says once, few, many or a class for expanded clones.

cdr3_aa cdr3_nt d_call j_call v_call clone_size
CASSSETQGFDEQFF TGTGCCAGCAGCTCCGAAACACAGGGGTTCGATGAGCAGTTCTTC TRBD1 TRBJ2-1 TRBV5-6 .
CASSQDPHRPKETQYF TGTGCCAGCAGCCAAGACCCTCACAGGCCGAAAGAGACCCAGTACTTC . TRBJ2-5 TRBV14 .
CASGLCQVRVAANEKLFF TGTGCTAGTGGTTTGTGTCAGGTTCGGGTAGCGGCTAATGAAAAACTGTTTTTT . TRBJ1-4 TRBV12-5 few
CASSLGASSETQYF TGTGCCAGCAGCTTAGGGGCTAGCTCAGAGACCCAGTACTTC . TRBJ2-5 TRBV7-2 few
CASSIRRGATYNEQFF TGTGCCAGTAGTATAAGGCGGGGGGCAACCTACAATGAGCAGTTCTTC TRBD2 TRBJ2-1 TRBV19 .
CASSLSRQGNEQFF TGTGCCAGCAGTTTAAGTAGACAGGGAAATGAGCAGTTCTTC TRBD1 TRBJ2-1 TRBV27 .
CASSRGGGQPQHF TGTGCCAGCAGTCGAGGGGGGGGGCAGCCCCAGCATTTT . TRBJ1-5 TRBV6-1 .
CASTLTRGDSPLHF TGTGCCAGCACCCTGACCAGGGGCGATTCACCCCTCCACTTT . TRBJ1-6 TRBV28 .
CASSPTDRANYGYTF TGCGCCAGCAGCCCCACGGACAGGGCTAACTATGGCTACACCTTC TRBD1 TRBJ1-2 TRBV4-1 .
CASSLPSLDEKLFF TGTGCCAGCAGCTTACCTTCCCTAGATGAAAAACTGTTTTTT . TRBJ1-4 TRBV7-9 .
CASGPSGNSPLHF TGTGCCAGCGGACCCTCGGGGAATTCACCCCTCCACTTT . TRBJ1-6 TRBV28 few
CASSLRQGGKETQYF TGTGCCAGCAGTTTGAGACAGGGTGGGAAGGAGACCCAGTACTTC TRBD1 TRBJ2-5 TRBV27 few
CASSFRTSGSSTDTQYF TGTGCCAGCAGCTTTAGGACTAGCGGTTCTAGCACAGATACGCAGTATTTT TRBD2 TRBJ2-3 TRBV11-2 few
CASTDRVAGELFF TGTGCCAGTACCGACAGGGTGGCCGGGGAGCTGTTTTTT TRBD1 TRBJ2-2 TRBV6-5 .
CASSLAGDTEAFF TGCGCCAGCAGCTTGGCAGGGGACACTGAAGCTTTCTTT . TRBJ1-1 TRBV5-1 .
CASGQTGQETQYF TGCGCCAGCGGCCAAACAGGGCAAGAGACCCAGTACTTC . TRBJ2-5 TRBV5-1 few
CASSYSRSQGEAFF TGTGCCAGCAGTTACTCGAGAAGTCAGGGGGAAGCTTTCTTT . TRBJ1-1 TRBV6-5 few
CASSVMDRSNEKLFF TGTGCCAGCAGCGTCATGGACAGGTCTAATGAAAAACTGTTTTTT TRBD1 TRBJ1-4 TRBV9 .
CASGFNLGPGNEQFF TGTGCTAGTGGTTTTAACCTGGGGCCCGGGAATGAGCAGTTCTTC . TRBJ2-1 TRBV12-5 .
CASSTSLALNEKLFF TGTGCCAGTAGTACATCACTCGCCCTTAATGAAAAACTGTTTTTT . TRBJ1-4 TRBV19 few
CASSFRTSGGVTYEQYF TGTGCCAGCAGTTTCCGGACTAGCGGGGGTGTGACCTACGAGCAGTACTTC TRBD2 TRBJ2-7 TRBV28 .
CASSQDGEAFANTGELFF TGCGCCAGCAGCCAAGATGGGGAGGCATTCGCGAACACCGGGGAGCTGTTTTTT . TRBJ2-2 TRBV4-3 .
CASTLAGTYNEQFF TGTGCCAGCACCCTAGCGGGGACTTACAATGAGCAGTTCTTC TRBD2 TRBJ2-1 TRBV7-9 few
CASSSLPNTQYF TGTGCCAGTAGTTCCCTGCCTAATACGCAGTATTTT . TRBJ2-3 TRBV19 .
CASSSEVAYGYTF TGTGCCAGCAGCTCAGAAGTGGCCTATGGCTACACCTTC . TRBJ1-2 TRBV7-9 .
CASSLTPGTDTQYF TGTGCCAGCAGCTTAACCCCCGGGACAGATACGCAGTATTTT . TRBJ2-3 TRBV7-3 .
CASRAGNSNQPQHF TGTGCCAGCAGGGCAGGGAATAGCAATCAGCCCCAGCATTTT . TRBJ1-5 TRBV6-1 .
CASSPVGGYNEQFF TGTGCCAGCAGTCCGGTGGGGGGATACAATGAGCAGTTCTTC . TRBJ2-1 TRBV6-4 .
CASSPDTNGANVLTF TGTGCCAGCAGCCCGGACACAAACGGGGCCAACGTCCTGACTTTC . TRBJ2-6 TRBV7-3 .
CASSQRLGLDTQYF TGTGCCAGCAGCCAGAGACTAGGTTTAGATACGCAGTATTTT . TRBJ2-3 TRBV7-3 .
CASSQDLAGGRETQYF TGCGCCAGCAGCCAAGACCTGGCGGGGGGCCGGGAGACCCAGTACTTC TRBD2 TRBJ2-5 TRBV4-1 .
CASSVDRDRRATNEKLFF TGTGCCAGCAGCGTCGACCGGGACAGGCGTGCAACTAATGAAAAACTGTTTTTT TRBD1 TRBJ1-4 TRBV7-9 .
CAWSVGGTGELFF TGTGCCTGGAGTGTAGGGGGAACCGGGGAGCTGTTTTTT . TRBJ2-2 TRBV30 .
CASSPGQGYSPLHF TGTGCCAGCTCACCGGGACAGGGGTATTCACCCCTCCACTTT TRBD1 TRBJ1-6 TRBV18 .
CASSDSPGQGTYGYTF TGTGCCAGCAGTGATTCGCCGGGGCAGGGGACCTATGGCTACACCTTC . TRBJ1-2 TRBV25-1 .
CASSLSWGGAGYTDTQYF TGTGCCAGCAGCTTGTCCTGGGGGGGCGCCGGGTACACAGATACGCAGTATTTT . TRBJ2-3 TRBV5-6 .
CASSQVFRENTEAFF TGCGCCAGCAGCCAAGTCTTCAGGGAGAACACTGAAGCTTTCTTT . TRBJ1-1 TRBV4-1 .
CASSLGALSNTQYF TGTGCCAGCAGTCTGGGGGCCCTGTCAAATACGCAGTATTTT . TRBJ2-3 TRBV5-6 .
CASSLVQLTYEQYF TGTGCCAGCAGCTTGGTACAGCTGACCTACGAGCAGTACTTC . TRBJ2-7 TRBV5-5 once
CASSPSGGAYEQYF TGTGCCAGTAGTCCATCGGGGGGTGCCTACGAGCAGTACTTC TRBD2 TRBJ2-7 TRBV19 .
CASSLGQRNTIYF TGTGCCAGCAGCTTGGGACAGAGAAACACCATATATTTT TRBD1 TRBJ1-3 TRBV7-9 few
CASSSPSTFYRVKTSGNTIYF TGTGCCAGCAGTTCCCCGTCCACATTTTACAGGGTAAAGACTTCTGGAAACACCATATATTTT . TRBJ1-3 TRBV27 few